These 3 T cell receptor beta chains were sequenced from one sample in a study of shared clonotypes between healthy human individuals (dated by TCRdb to 2020 to 2022). Libraries were made using the immunoSEQ multiplex PCR assay. TCRdb took this table from immuneACCESS and kept in-frame rearrangements with V and J called. Such tables lack part of the clones; where checked against another copy, unresolved V genes explain under half of the gap, and the rest is unexplained. The table for this sample lists roughly 490,000 clones; approximately 80% of them were counted only once. Clones ranked in the top ten supply about an eighth of the sample. Material: PBMCs. All receptors derive from a woman aged 40 to 50 in good health. Some clones in this sample may be carry-over from other donors' samples.

The rearrangement links TRBV29-1 to TRBJ2-1; D uncertain. This CDR3 has 16 amino acids. Looked up from germline, CDR1 is SQVTM and CDR2 is ANQGSEA. The V gene lost 3 bases and the J gene lost 0 bases, with 15 bases spanning the gap. In nucleotides, the CDR3 is TGCAGCGTTGATCGGAGCCCGCAGAGCTCCTACAATGAGCAGTTCTTC. This translates into CSVDRSPQSSYNEQFF.

Points on this clone: Other DNA sequences from this sample encode an identical CDR3 as well. The chain recombines TRBV7-9 with TRBJ2-7; TRBD1 agrees at 7 bases. This CDR3 spans 13 amino acids. V shed 5 bases, J shed 2 bases, and the junction held 3 bases outside the gene matches. The V gene's germline CDR1 is SEHNR and CDR2 FQNEAQ (reference sequence). The CDR3 sequence: CASSLGTAYEQYF. In nucleotides, the CDR3 is TGTGCCAGCAGCCTTGGGACAGCCTACGAGCAGTACTTC.

This clone was seen at least ten times. This chain links TRBV27 with TRBJ2-1; 12 nucleotides line up with TRBD2. CDR3 length: 16 amino acids. Trimming took 5 bases from V and 4 from J; bases not matched to a gene: 6. CDR1 is MNHEY and CDR2 is SMNVEV in the germline V gene (reference sequence). For the CDR3, the DNA is TGTGCCAGCAGTAGGTCTAGCGGGAGGGCGTACAATGAGCAGTTCTTC. Residues: CASSRSSGRAYNEQFF.